The 30 T cell receptor beta chains reported below all come from one sample, sequenced in a study of blood T cell repertoires in COVID-19. TCRdb keeps only in-frame clones here, not all; method: immunoSEQ multiplex PCR. The repertoire has 250,000 to 350,000 clones, approximately 90% of them found once; the top ten carry 6.3%. Sequencing was done on a sample of peripheral blood. The receptor set was obtained from a woman in her 50s with COVID-19, enrolled during active disease.

This chain connects TRBV6-5 to TRBJ1-1; D is perhaps TRBD1 (5 bases). Germline values: CDR1 MNHEY, CDR2 SVGAGI. This CDR3 comprises 15 residues. Trimming removed 2 bases at V and 3 bases at J, with 13 bases between. CDR3 region: CASSYTKDTYTEAFF. DNA of the CDR3: TGTGCCAGCAGTTACACCAAGGACACCTACACTGAAGCTTTCTTT.

V and J are TRBV19 and TRBJ1-2, with 10 bases lining up with TRBD1. There are 14 residues in the CDR3. Unmatched junction bases numbered 6, after V lost 3 bases and J lost 8 bases. The germline CDR1 and CDR2 sequences are LNHDA and SQIVND (reference sequence). CDR3 sequence: CASSMRQGARGYTF. In DNA form, the CDR3 reads TGTGCCAGTAGTATGCGACAGGGGGCGCGGGGCTACACCTTC.

The chain combines TRBV29-1 with TRBJ1-2; 10 positions match TRBD1. With 7 bases clipped from V and 13 bases from J, the junction kept 9 bases outside the gene matches. The CDR3 runs 11 residues. Germline CDR1 reads SQVTM; CDR2 reads ANQGSEA. The CDR3 reads CSATGQGKSTF. The DNA for the CDR3 is TGCAGCGCAACGGGACAGGGGAAAAGCACCTTC.

In the case of this clone: Sequence at one end of the junction differs from germline and may be a read error. The chain couples TRBV2 to TRBJ1-1; TRBD1 aligns across 8 bases. CDR3 length: 15 residues. The V gene's germline CDR1 is SNHLY and CDR2 FYNNEI. The CDR3 spells CASSEGSAGQAPGIF. The CDR3 DNA reads TGTGCCAGCAGTGAAGGATCTGCGGGACAGGCCCCTGGGATCTTT.

The V and J genes are TRBV27 and TRBJ2-7; 12 bases match TRBD2. Trimming removed 3 bases from V and 0 bases from J; junction bases left unmatched: 3. The germline CDR1 and CDR2 sequences are MNHEY and SMNVEV (reference sequence). The CDR3 length is 16 residues. CDR3 nucleotide sequence: TGTGCCAGCAGTTTCCGGACTAGCGGGAACTCCTACGAGCAGTACTTC. Protein: CASSFRTSGNSYEQYF.

The CDR3 nucleotides read TGTGCCAGCAGCTCCACAGGGTCCCTGGGCGGGGAGCTGTTTTTT. Translation gives CASSSTGSLGGELFF. The chain joins TRBV7-2 to TRBJ2-2, with D possibly being TRBD1 (6 bases). The germline gives CDR1 SGHTA, CDR2 FQGNSA. Trimming cost V 4 bases and J 7 bases, with 16 bases left between them. There are 15 residues in the CDR3.

This chain uses TRBV7-8 with TRBJ1-5, with 7 bases aligning to TRBD1. V gave up 1 base and J gave up 5 bases; unmatched junction bases: 5. The CDR3 consists of 15 residues. CDR1 is SGHVS and CDR2 is FQNEAQ in the germline V gene. The CDR3 loop is CASSLETGTYQPQHF. CDR3 DNA sequence: TGTGCCAGCAGCTTAGAGACAGGGACCTATCAGCCCCAGCATTTT. Full variable domain (rest looked up from reference TRBV7-8 and TRBJ1-5): GAGVSQSPRYKVAKRGQDVALRCDPISGHVSLFWYQQALGQGPEFLTYFQNEAQLDKSGLPSDRFFAERPEGSVSTLKIQRTQQEDSAVYLCASSLETGTYQPQHFGDGTRLSIL.

The chain combines TRBV7-9 with TRBJ2-7, with 13 bases aligning to TRBD2. The germline gives CDR1 SEHNR, CDR2 FQNEAQ (reference sequence). This CDR3 is built from 16 residues. The trim removed 2 bases at V and 6 bases at J, leaving 7 bases unmatched. The chain's CDR3 is CASSLIGLAGVGEQYF. The CDR3 DNA reads TGTGCCAGCAGCTTAATCGGACTAGCGGGAGTTGGCGAGCAGTACTTC.

The chain joins TRBV6-6 to TRBJ1-3; D unresolved. Germline V CDR1 and CDR2: MNHNY, SVGAGI (reference sequence). V dropped 6 bases and J dropped 1 base, with 10 bases sitting between them. CDR3 length: 14 amino acids. DNA of the CDR3: TGTGCCAGCAGCGGTCAAACTTCTGGAAACACCATATATTTT. As protein: CASSGQTSGNTIYF.

V and J are TRBV12-5 and TRBJ1-1; TRBD1 aligns across 9 bases. Germline CDR1 is LGHNT and CDR2 is FRNRAP. Trimming at V came to 4 bases and at J to 2 bases, leaving 8 bases not matched to a gene. The CDR3 is 16 amino acids. The CDR3 DNA is TGTGCTAGTGGTTCTCACAGGGGGCGCGCAAACACTGAAGCTTTCTTT. This translates into CASGSHRGRANTEAFF.

This clone was seen a single time. The chain uses TRBV24-1 and TRBJ2-3, with TRBD2 matching over 15 bases. The CDR3 length is 16 residues. Germline CDR1 is KGHDR and CDR2 is SFDVKD. Trimming removed 9 bases from V and 3 bases from J; junction bases left unmatched: 6. CDR3 DNA: TGTGCCACCCGGACTAGCGGGAGGGCCTTAACAGATACGCAGTATTTT. The encoded protein is CATRTSGRALTDTQYF.

CDR3 in DNA: TGTGCCAGCAGCTTAAATGGGGGGGGCCCTGACGAGCAGTACTTC. Translated: CASSLNGGGPDEQYF. The rearrangement uses TRBV7-9 and TRBJ2-7; D may be TRBD2 (7 bases). This CDR3 spans 15 amino acids. Trimming took 2 bases from V and 5 from J, leaving 16 bases between them. The germline V gene encodes CDR1 SEHNR and CDR2 FQNEAQ (reference sequence).

The chain carries TRBV7-2 and TRBJ2-2, with D perhaps TRBD2 (6 bases). This CDR3 has 14 residues. CDR1 is SGHTA and CDR2 is FQGNSA in the germline V gene. The ends were cut back, 6 bases at V and 4 bases at J, with 12 bases in the middle. The CDR3 nucleotides are TGTGCCAGCAGGGTAGACGGGAGCACCGGGGAGCTGTTTTTT. This translates into CASRVDGSTGELFF.

The chain combines TRBV11-3 with TRBJ2-3; D is uncertain. There are 14 residues in the CDR3. Germline lookup yields CDR1 SGHNT and CDR2 YENEEA. Trimming removed 5 bases at V and 3 bases at J, with 12 bases between. CDR3 loop: CASSPSRFTDTQYF. Written as DNA, the CDR3 is TGTGCCAGCAGCCCATCGCGATTTACAGATACGCAGTATTTT.

This clone was recorded only once. J is TRBJ1-2 and V is TRBV19; possible D gene TRBD1, 6 bases. V lost 0 bases to trimming and J lost 4 bases, with 12 bases between them. Germline lookup yields CDR1 LNHDA and CDR2 SQIVND (reference sequence). The CDR3 extends over 15 amino acids. The CDR3 reads CASSIERGAIYGYTF. The CDR3 DNA is TGTGCCAGTAGTATAGAGCGGGGGGCGATCTATGGCTACACCTTC.

The CDR3 loop is CARTEVAGGPGTDTQYF. CDR3 DNA: TGCGCCAGGACCGAAGTAGCGGGAGGGCCAGGCACAGATACGCAGTATTTT. This chain connects TRBV10-1 to TRBJ2-3; 11 bases align to TRBD2. J was trimmed by 1 base and V by 9 bases; bases with no gene match: 12. This CDR3 is 17 amino acids long. Germline V gives CDR1 WNHNN, CDR2 SYGVQD (reference sequence).

The chain couples TRBV15 to TRBJ2-5, with 7 nucleotides matching TRBD1. The V and J ends lost 0 bases and 2 bases, in that order; junction bases with no gene match: 0. CDR1 LNHNV and CDR2 YYDKDF come from the germline V gene (reference sequence). CDR3 length: 14 residues. CDR3 coding DNA: TGTGCCACCAGCAGAGACAGGGGGCAAGAGACCCAGTACTTC. Its translation: CATSRDRGQETQYF.

This chain joins TRBV9 and TRBJ1-1; D might be TRBD1 (5 bases). CDR1 SGDLS and CDR2 YYNGEE come from the germline V gene. V lost 10 bases, J lost 4 bases, and 11 bases lay in between. The CDR3 spans 11 residues. The CDR3 DNA is TGTGCCTGCACCGGGGGCACTGAAGCTTTCTTT. Its translation is CACTGGTEAFF.

The rearrangement joins TRBV30 to TRBJ1-1; possibly TRBD1 for D (6 bases). This CDR3 is 14 amino acids long. Germline V CDR1 and CDR2: GTSNPN, SVGIG (reference sequence). V lost 0 bases to trimming and J lost 5 bases, with 13 bases between them. DNA for the CDR3: TGTGCCTGGAGTGTAGGTTGGGGGCGGACTGAAGCTTTCTTT. Translation gives CAWSVGWGRTEAFF.

J is TRBJ2-3 and V is TRBV5-1; perhaps TRBD2 as D (5 bases). The CDR3 runs to 15 residues. Germline loops: CDR1 SGHRS, CDR2 YFSETQ. Trimming took 5 bases from V and 2 from J, leaving 15 bases between them. CDR3 nucleotide sequence: TGCGCCAGCAGACTCACCACCGGGATCACAGATACGCAGTATTTT. Residues: CASRLTTGITDTQYF.

The rearrangement links TRBV6-2 or TRBV6-3 to TRBJ2-4, with 9 bases aligning to TRBD2. Per the germline V gene, CDR1 is MNHEY and CDR2 is SVGEGT. This CDR3 has 16 residues. The V and J ends lost 3 bases and 1 base, in that order; junction bases with no gene match: 4. As DNA, the CDR3 is TGTGCCAGCAGTTATCGCGGACTAGCGGCCAAAAACATTCAGTACTTC. Amino acids: CASSYRGLAAKNIQYF.

The chain is built from TRBV30 and TRBJ1-5, with 7 positions matching TRBD1. The V and J ends lost 1 base and 3 bases, in that order; junction bases with no gene match: 12. CDR3 length: 17 residues. From germline, CDR1 is GTSNPN and CDR2 SVGIG (reference sequence). DNA of the CDR3: TGTGCCTGGAGTGCCGGACCCGGGACAGTCAACAATCAGCCCCAGCATTTT. This encodes CAWSAGPGTVNNQPQHF.

The rearrangement uses TRBV7-9 and TRBJ2-7; D is undetermined. Germline V gives CDR1 SEHNR, CDR2 FQNEAQ (reference sequence). Between the trimmed V and J ends, which lost 4 bases and 5 bases, there was a span of 15 bases. The CDR3 is made up of 14 amino acids. The chain's CDR3 is CASSYPASSNEQYF. DNA for the CDR3: TGTGCCAGCAGCTACCCGGCTAGTAGCAACGAGCAGTACTTC.

The rearrangement uses TRBV10-2 and TRBJ2-1, with TRBD2 matching 7 bases. From germline, CDR1 is WSHSY and CDR2 SAAADI. This CDR3 is built from 15 residues. J lost 3 bases, V lost 7 bases, and 9 bases had no gene match. The CDR3 protein is CASTRRLADYNEQFF. As DNA, the CDR3 is TGCGCCAGCACAAGACGCCTAGCGGACTACAATGAGCAGTTCTTC.

This rearrangement joins TRBV7-2 to TRBJ2-7; D perhaps matches TRBD2 (5 bases). The germline V gene encodes CDR1 SGHTA and CDR2 FQGNSA. Trimming pared 5 bases from V and 0 bases from J, leaving 17 bases between. There are 16 residues in the CDR3. CDR3 sequence: CASSPLGAELSYEQYF. The CDR3 DNA sequence: TGTGCCAGCAGCCCCCTAGGAGCGGAGCTCTCCTACGAGCAGTACTTC. The variable domain in full, with the rest retrieved from reference TRBV7-2 and TRBJ2-7, is GAGVSQSPSNKVTEKGKDVELRCDPISGHTALYWYRQSLGQGLEFLIYFQGNSAPDKSGLPSDRFSAERTGGSVSTLTIQRTQQEDSAVYLCASSPLGAELSYEQYFGPGTRLTVT.

This chain uses TRBV30 with TRBJ2-2; the D gene is possibly TRBD1 (6 bases). CDR1 and CDR2 (germline): GTSNPN, SVGIG (reference sequence). With 3 bases removed from V and 4 bases from J, the gap between germline ends came to 9 bases. This CDR3 spans 13 amino acids. The CDR3 nucleotides read TGTGCCTGGAGGCAGGGGTTCACCGGGGAGCTGTTTTTT. Protein sequence: CAWRQGFTGELFF.

The chain employs TRBV19 and TRBJ2-7, with 9 positions matching TRBD2. CDR1 is LNHDA and CDR2 is SQIVND in the germline V gene (reference sequence). The CDR3 totals 15 residues. The ends lost 6 bases at V and 4 bases at J; junction bases unmatched: 10. The CDR3 loop is CASSDSAGGRYEQYF. The CDR3 coding sequence is TGTGCCAGTAGCGACTCAGCGGGAGGTCGGTACGAGCAGTACTTC.

To note about this clone: Other nucleotide sequences in the sample specify the same CDR3. The rearrangement links TRBV5-1 to TRBJ2-7; 7 bases are shared with TRBD1. The CDR3 consists of 14 residues. V lost 3 bases, J lost 1 base, and 4 bases stayed unmatched. Germline CDR1 reads SGHRS; CDR2 reads YFSETQ. The CDR3 DNA reads TGCGCCAGCAGCTATGGGACAGCATCCTACGAGCAGTACTTC. Translation: CASSYGTASYEQYF.

The gene calls are TRBV9 and TRBJ2-1; 12 bases map to TRBD2. The CDR3 is 18 amino acids. Trimming at V came to 4 bases and at J to 2 bases, leaving 10 bases not matched to a gene. Germline CDR1 and CDR2: SGDLS and YYNGEE. The chain's CDR3 is CASSIRPTSGSTYNEQFF. The CDR3 DNA sequence: TGTGCCAGCAGCATCAGACCGACTAGCGGGAGCACCTACAATGAGCAGTTCTTC.

The J gene is TRBJ2-7, the V gene TRBV6-5, with TRBD2 matching over 10 bases. CDR1 and CDR2 from the germline V gene are MNHEY and SVGAGI. CDR3 length equals 15 residues. V lost 4 bases and J lost 1; bases outside the gene matches: 4. Written as DNA, the CDR3 is TGTGCCAGCAGTTCCCCTAGCGGGAGATCCTACGAGCAGTACTTC. It yields the protein CASSSPSGRSYEQYF.